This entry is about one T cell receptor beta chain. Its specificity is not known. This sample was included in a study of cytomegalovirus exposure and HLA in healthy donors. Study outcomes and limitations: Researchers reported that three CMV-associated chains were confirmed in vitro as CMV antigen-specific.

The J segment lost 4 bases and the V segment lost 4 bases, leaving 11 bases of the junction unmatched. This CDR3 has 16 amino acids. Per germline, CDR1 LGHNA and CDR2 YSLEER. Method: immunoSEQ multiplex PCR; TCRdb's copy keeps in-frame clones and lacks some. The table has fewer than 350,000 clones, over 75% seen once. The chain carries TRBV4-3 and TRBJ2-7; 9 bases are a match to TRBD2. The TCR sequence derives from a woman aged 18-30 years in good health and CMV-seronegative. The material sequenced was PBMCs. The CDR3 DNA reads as TGCGCCAGCAGCCTCGAAGCGGGGGGTCCCTATTACGAGCAGTACTTC. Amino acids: CASSLEAGGPYYEQYF.